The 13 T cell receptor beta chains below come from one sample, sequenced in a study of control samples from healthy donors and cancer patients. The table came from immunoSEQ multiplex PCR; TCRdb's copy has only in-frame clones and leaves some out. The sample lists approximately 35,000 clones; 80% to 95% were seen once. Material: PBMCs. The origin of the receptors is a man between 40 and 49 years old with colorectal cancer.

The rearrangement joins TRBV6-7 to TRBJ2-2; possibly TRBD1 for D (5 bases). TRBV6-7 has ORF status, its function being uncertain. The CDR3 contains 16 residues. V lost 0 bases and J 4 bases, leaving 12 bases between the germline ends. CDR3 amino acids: CASSYSSRAGTGELFF. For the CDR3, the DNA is TGTGCCAGCAGTTACTCGAGCAGGGCAGGCACCGGGGAGCTGTTTTTT.

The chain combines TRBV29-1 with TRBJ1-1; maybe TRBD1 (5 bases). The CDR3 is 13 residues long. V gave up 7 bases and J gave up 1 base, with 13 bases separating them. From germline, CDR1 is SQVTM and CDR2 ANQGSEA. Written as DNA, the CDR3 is TGCAGCGCCGAAGGAACAGGGAACACTGAAGCTTTCTTT. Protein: CSAEGTGNTEAFF.

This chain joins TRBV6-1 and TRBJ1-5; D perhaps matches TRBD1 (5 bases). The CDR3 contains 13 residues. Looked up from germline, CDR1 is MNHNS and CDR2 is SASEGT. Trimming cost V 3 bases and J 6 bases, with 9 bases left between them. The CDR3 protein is CASSDSGGQPQHF. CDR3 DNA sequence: TGTGCCAGCAGTGATTCGGGGGGTCAGCCCCAGCATTTT.

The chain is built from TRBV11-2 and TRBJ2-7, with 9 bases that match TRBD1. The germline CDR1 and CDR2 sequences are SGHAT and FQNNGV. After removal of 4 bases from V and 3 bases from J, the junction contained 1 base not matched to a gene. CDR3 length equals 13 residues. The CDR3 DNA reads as TGTGCCAGCAGCTGGGGACAGGGCTACGAGCAGTACTTC. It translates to CASSWGQGYEQYF.

The CDR3 nucleotides read TGTGCCAGCAGCCCACAGGGGGCTGGGTTGGGTACTGAAGCTTTCTTT. Protein: CASSPQGAGLGTEAFF. V gene TRBV7-2 combines with J gene TRBJ1-1; the match to TRBD1 covers 9 bases. From germline, CDR1 is SGHTA and CDR2 FQGNSA. The CDR3 runs 16 residues. After removal of 5 bases from V and 5 bases from J, the junction contained 12 bases not matched to a gene.

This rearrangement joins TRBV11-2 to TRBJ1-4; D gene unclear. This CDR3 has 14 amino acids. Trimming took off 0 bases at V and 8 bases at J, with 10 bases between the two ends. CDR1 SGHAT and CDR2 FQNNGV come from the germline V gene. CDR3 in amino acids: CASSLDRQGEKLFF. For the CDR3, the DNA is TGTGCCAGCAGCTTAGATAGGCAAGGGGAAAAACTGTTTTTT. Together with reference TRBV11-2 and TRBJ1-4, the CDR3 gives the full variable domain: EAGVAQSPRYKIIEKRQSVAFWCNPISGHATLYWYQQILGQGPKLLIQFQNNGVVDDSQLPKDRFSAERLKGVDSTLKIQPAKLEDSAVYLCASSLDRQGEKLFFGSGTQLSVL.

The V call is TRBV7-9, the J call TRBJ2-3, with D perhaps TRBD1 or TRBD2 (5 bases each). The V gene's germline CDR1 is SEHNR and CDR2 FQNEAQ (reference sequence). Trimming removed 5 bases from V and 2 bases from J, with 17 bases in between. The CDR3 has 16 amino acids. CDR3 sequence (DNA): TGTGCCAGCAGCCCGGGGACCGAAAAATCCACAGATACGCAGTATTTT. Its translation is CASSPGTEKSTDTQYF. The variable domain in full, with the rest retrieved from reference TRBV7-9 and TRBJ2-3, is DTGVSQNPRHKITKRGQNVTFRCDPISEHNRLYWYRQTLGQGPEFLTYFQNEAQLEKSRLLSDRFSAERPKGSFSTLEIQRTEQGDSAMYLCASSPGTEKSTDTQYFGPGTRLTVL.

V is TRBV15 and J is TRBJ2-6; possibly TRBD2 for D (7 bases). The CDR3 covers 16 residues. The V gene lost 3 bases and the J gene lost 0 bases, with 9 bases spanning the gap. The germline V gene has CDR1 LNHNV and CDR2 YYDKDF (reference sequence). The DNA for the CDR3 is TGTGCCACCAGCAGGGGAGGGGGCTCTGGGGCCAACGTCCTGACTTTC. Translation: CATSRGGGSGANVLTF.

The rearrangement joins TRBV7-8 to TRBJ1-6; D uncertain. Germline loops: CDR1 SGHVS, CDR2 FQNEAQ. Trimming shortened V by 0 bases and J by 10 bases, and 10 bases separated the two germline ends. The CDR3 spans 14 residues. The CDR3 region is CASSLAVSQSPLHF. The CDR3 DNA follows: TGTGCCAGCAGCTTAGCCGTCAGTCAGTCACCCCTCCACTTT.

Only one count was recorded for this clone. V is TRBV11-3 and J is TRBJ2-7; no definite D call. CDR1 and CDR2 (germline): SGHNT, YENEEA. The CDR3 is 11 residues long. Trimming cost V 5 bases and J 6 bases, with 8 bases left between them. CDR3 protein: CASSLSSEQYF. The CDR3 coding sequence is TGTGCCAGCAGCCTCTCAAGCGAGCAGTACTTC.

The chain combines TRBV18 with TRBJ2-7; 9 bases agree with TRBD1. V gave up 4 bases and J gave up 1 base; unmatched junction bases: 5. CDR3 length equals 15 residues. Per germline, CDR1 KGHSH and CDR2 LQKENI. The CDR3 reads CASSQPGQGSYEQYF. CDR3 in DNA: TGTGCCAGCTCACAACCCGGACAGGGGTCCTACGAGCAGTACTTC.

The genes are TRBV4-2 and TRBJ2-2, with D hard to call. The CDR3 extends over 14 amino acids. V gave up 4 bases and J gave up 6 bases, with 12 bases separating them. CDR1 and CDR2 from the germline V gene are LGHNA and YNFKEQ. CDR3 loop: CASSLYTGPGELFF. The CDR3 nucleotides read TGTGCCAGCAGCCTTTATACCGGGCCCGGGGAGCTGTTTTTT.

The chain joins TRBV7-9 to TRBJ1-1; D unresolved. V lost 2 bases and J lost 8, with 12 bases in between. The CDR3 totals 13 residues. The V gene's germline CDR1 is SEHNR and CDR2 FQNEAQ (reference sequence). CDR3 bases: TGTGCCAGCAGCTTATTACTGGCAACCGAAGCTTTCTTT. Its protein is CASSLLLATEAFF.